The table lists the clone carrying this T cell receptor beta chain with many counts. Its antigen remains unknown. Likely a read error: the CDR3 ends without its conserved phenylalanine or tryptophan. This CDR3 is built from 10 residues. V was pared by 4 bases and J by 12 bases, with 3 bases of the junction left unmatched. In germline, CDR1 is SQVTM, CDR2 ANQGSEA. The source of the sample is a study of tumor-infiltrating lymphocytes in primary liver carcinoma. The study's findings and limits: Blood trailed tumors significantly in top-250-clone fraction (p = 0.039). Merely some 8-25% of top clones spanned all five tumor regions. Pairs of tumor regions overlapped more than tumor-adjacent and tumor-blood pairs did.

TCR beta cDNA was made from 450 to 600 ng total RNA with a constant-region primer. TCR beta libraries came from three nested multiplex PCR rounds using slightly modified ARM-PCR. TRBV1-TRBV30 forward primers and a C-beta reverse primer were used in the first two PCR rounds, which each ran for approximately 11 cycles. TCRdb re-derived calls from the multiplex PCR reads in MiXCR, one entry per CDR3 protein. The sample records 50,000 to 65,000 distinct CDR3 sequences, roughly 70% being singletons. Total RNA and DNA came together from around 18-30 mg of bulk tissue without cell sorting. There were only treatment-naive patients, all with chronic HBV infection.

The chain recombines TRBV29-1 with TRBJ2-1, with 7 nucleotides matching TRBD2. This clonotype was sampled from a man aged 35 to 55 with primary liver carcinoma and hepatitis B virus infection. Sequencing was carried out using liver tumor tissue from sampling region 4. Subset denoted: tumor region T4, right-lateral pole. The CDR3 DNA is TGCAGCGTTGGGGAGGGAGGGCAGTTCCTC. This gives the protein CSVGEGGQFL.